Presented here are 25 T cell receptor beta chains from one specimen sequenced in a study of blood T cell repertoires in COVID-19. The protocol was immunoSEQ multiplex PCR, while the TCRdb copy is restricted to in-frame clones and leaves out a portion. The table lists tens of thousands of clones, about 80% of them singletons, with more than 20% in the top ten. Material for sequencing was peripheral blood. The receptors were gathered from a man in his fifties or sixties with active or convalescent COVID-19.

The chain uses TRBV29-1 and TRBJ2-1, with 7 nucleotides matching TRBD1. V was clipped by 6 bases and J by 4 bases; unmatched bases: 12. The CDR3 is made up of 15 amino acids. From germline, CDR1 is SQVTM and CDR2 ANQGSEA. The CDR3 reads CSVRQNPGQYNEQFF. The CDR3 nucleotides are TGCAGCGTCCGTCAAAATCCGGGACAGTACAATGAGCAGTTCTTC.

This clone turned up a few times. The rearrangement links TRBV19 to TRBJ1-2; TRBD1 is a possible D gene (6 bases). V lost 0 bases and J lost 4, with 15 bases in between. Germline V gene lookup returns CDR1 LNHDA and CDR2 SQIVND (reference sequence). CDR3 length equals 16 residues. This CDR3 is CASSIDLSTGRYGYTF. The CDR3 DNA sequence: TGTGCCAGTAGTATAGATCTTTCTACAGGGCGCTATGGCTACACCTTC.

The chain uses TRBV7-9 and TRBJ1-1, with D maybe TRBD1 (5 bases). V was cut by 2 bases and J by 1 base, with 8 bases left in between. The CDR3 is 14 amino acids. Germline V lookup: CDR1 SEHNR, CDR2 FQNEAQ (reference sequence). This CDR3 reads CASSLQGRNTEAFF. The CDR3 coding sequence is TGTGCCAGCAGCTTACAGGGAAGGAACACTGAAGCTTTCTTT.

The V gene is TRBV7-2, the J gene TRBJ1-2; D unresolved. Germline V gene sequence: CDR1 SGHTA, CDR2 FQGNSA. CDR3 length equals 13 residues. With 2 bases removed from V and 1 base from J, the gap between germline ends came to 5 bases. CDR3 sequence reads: CASSLTVNYGYTF. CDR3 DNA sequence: TGTGCCAGCAGCTTAACAGTTAACTATGGCTACACCTTC.

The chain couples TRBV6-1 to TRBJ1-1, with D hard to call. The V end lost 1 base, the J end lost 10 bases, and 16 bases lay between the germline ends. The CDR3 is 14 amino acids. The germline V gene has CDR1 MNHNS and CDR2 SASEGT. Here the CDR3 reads CASSEDEASPRAFF. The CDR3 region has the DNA TGTGCCAGCAGTGAAGACGAGGCGAGCCCCAGAGCTTTCTTT.

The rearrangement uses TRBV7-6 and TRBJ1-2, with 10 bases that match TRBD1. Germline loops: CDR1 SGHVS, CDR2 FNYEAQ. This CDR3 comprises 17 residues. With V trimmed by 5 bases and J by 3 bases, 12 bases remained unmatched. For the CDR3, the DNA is TGTGCCAGCAGCCTGGACAGGGGGTGGTCTGGTGACTATGGCTACACCTTC. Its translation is CASSLDRGWSGDYGYTF.

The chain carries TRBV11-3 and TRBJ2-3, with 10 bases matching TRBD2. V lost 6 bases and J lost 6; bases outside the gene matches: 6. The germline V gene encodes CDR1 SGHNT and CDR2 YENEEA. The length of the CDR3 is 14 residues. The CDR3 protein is CASSVAGGMDTQYF. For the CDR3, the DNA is TGTGCCAGCAGTGTAGCGGGAGGAATGGATACGCAGTATTTT.

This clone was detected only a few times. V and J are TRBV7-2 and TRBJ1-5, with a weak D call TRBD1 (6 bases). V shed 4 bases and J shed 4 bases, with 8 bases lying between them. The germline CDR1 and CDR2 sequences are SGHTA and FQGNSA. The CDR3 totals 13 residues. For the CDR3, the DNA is TGTGCCAGCAGCTCAGGGGTGAATCAGCCCCAGCATTTT. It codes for CASSSGVNQPQHF.

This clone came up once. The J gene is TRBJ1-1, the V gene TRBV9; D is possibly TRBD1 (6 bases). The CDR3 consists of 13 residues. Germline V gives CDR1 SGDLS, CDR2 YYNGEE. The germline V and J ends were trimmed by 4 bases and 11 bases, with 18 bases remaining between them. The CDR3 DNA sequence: TGTGCCAGCAGCCCACCAGGGACAAAGTCGGCTTTCTTT. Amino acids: CASSPPGTKSAFF.

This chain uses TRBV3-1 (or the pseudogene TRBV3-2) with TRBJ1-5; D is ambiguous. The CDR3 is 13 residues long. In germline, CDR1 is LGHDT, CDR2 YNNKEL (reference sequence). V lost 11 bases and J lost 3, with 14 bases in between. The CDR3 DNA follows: TGTGCCTCCTCATTACAGTTCAATCAGCCCCAGCATTTT. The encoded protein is CASSLQFNQPQHF.

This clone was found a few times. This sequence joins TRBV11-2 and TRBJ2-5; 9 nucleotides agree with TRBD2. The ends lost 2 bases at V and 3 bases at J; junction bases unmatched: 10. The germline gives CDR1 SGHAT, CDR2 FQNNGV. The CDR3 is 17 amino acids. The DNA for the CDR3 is TGTGCCAGCAGCTTATTAGTGTCTAGCGGGATTGAAGAGACCCAGTACTTC. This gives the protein CASSLLVSSGIEETQYF.

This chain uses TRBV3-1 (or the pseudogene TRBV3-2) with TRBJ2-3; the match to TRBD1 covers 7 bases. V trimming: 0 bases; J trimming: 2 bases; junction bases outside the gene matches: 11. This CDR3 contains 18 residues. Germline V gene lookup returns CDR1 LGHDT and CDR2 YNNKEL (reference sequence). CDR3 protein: CASSQERSGTDVTDTQYF. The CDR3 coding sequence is TGTGCCAGCAGCCAAGAAAGATCTGGGACAGACGTCACAGATACGCAGTATTTT.

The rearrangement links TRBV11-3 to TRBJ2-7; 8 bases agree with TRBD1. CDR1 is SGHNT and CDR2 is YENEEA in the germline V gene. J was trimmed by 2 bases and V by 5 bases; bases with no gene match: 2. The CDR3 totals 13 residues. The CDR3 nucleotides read TGTGCCAGCAGCCCAGGGGGCACCTACGAGCAGTACTTC. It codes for CASSPGGTYEQYF.

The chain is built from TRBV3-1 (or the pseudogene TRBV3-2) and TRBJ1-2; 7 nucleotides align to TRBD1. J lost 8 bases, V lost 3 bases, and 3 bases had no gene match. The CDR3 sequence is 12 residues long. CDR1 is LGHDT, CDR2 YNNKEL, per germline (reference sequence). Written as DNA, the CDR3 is TGTGCCAGCAGCCATACAGGGGTCGGCTACACCTTC. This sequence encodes CASSHTGVGYTF.

CDR3 in DNA: TGTGCCAGCAGCCCTAGGGTAGCGGGAGATGAGCAGTTCTTC. Translation: CASSPRVAGDEQFF. The rearrangement joins TRBV7-9 to TRBJ2-1; TRBD2 agrees at 9 bases. V dropped 5 bases and J dropped 8; count of bases not matched to a gene: 7. From germline, CDR1 is SEHNR and CDR2 FQNEAQ (reference sequence). The CDR3 totals 14 residues.

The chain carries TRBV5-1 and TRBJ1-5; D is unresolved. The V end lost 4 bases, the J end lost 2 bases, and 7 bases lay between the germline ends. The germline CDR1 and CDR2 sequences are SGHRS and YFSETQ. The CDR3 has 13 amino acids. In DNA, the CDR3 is TGCGCCAGCAGCCTCCTTGGCAATCAGCCCCAGCATTTT. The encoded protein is CASSLLGNQPQHF.

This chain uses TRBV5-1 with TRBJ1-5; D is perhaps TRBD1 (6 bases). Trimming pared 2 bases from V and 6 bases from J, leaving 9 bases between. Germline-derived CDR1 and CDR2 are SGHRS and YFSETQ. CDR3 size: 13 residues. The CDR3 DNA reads TGCGCCAGCAGCTTTGGGGGCGGTCAGCCCCAGCATTTT. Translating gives CASSFGGGQPQHF.

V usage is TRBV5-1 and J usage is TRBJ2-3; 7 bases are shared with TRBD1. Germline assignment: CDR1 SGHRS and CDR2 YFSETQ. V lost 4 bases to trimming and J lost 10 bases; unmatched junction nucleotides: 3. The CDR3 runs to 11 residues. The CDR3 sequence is CASSEGAAQYF. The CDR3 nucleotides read TGCGCCAGCAGCGAGGGGGCGGCGCAGTATTTT.

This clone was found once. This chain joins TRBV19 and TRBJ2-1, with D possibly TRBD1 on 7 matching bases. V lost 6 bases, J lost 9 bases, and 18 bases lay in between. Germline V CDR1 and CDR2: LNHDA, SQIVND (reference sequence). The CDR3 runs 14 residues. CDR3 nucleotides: TGTGCCAGTAGGGAGGGGGCTACAATCATTGAGCAGTTCTTC. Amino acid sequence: CASREGATIIEQFF.

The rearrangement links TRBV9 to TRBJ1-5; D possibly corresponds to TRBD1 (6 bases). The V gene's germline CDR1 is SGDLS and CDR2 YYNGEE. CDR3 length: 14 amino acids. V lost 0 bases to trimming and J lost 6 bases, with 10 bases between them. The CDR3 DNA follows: TGTGCCAGCAGCGTAGGACAGGAAGGTCAGCCCCAGCATTTT. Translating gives CASSVGQEGQPQHF.

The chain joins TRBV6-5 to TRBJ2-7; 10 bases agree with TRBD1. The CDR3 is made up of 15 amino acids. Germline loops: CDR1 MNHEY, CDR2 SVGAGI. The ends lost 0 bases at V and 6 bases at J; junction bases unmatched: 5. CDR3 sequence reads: CASSYSGQGFIEQYF. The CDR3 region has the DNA TGTGCCAGCAGTTACTCGGGACAGGGGTTCATCGAGCAGTACTTC.

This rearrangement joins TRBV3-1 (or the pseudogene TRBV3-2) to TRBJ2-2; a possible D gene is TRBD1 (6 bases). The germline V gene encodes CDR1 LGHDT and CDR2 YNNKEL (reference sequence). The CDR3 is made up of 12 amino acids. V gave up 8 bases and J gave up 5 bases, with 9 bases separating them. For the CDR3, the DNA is TGTGCCAGCCGAGGGGGTACCGGGGAGCTGTTTTTT. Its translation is CASRGGTGELFF.

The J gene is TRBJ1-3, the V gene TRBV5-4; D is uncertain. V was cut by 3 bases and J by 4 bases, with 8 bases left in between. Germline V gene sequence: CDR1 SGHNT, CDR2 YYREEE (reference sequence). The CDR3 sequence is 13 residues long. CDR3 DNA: TGTGCCAGCAGCTCACAGACCGGAAACACCATATATTTT. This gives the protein CASSSQTGNTIYF.

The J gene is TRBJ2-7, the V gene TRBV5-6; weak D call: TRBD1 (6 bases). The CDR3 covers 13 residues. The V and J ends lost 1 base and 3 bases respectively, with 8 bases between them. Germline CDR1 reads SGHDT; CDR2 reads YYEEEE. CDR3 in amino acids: CASSLTGLYEQYF. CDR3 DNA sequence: TGTGCCAGCAGCTTGACAGGGCTCTACGAGCAGTACTTC.

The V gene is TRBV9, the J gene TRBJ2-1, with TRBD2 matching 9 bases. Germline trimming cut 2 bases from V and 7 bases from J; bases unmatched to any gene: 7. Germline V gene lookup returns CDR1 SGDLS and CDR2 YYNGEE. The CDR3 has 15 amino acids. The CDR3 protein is CASSVSSGRMNEQFF. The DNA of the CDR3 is TGTGCCAGCAGCGTTTCCAGCGGGAGGATGAATGAGCAGTTCTTC.